Listed here is a single T cell receptor (beta chain). Repertoires were generated with immunoSEQ multiplex PCR, while TCRdb's copy carries only in-frame clones and drops some. The profile shows some 2,100,000 clones, 90% to 96% of them singletons. The sample is drawn from a study of shared clonotypes between healthy human individuals. V was clipped by 6 bases and J by 4 bases, with 13 bases between them. Germline V lookup: CDR1 MNHEY, CDR2 SVGAGI. This CDR3 spans 14 amino acids. This receptor was identified in a man younger than 35 in good health. The rearrangement joins TRBV6-5 to TRBJ1-5; no clear D gene. The specimen was naive CD4+ T cells sorted from blood. Subset meaning: CD45RA+ positively selected. CDR3 coding DNA: TGTGCCAGCAGCTGGACGGACTGGAATCAGCCCCAGCATTTT. This gives the protein CASSWTDWNQPQHF.